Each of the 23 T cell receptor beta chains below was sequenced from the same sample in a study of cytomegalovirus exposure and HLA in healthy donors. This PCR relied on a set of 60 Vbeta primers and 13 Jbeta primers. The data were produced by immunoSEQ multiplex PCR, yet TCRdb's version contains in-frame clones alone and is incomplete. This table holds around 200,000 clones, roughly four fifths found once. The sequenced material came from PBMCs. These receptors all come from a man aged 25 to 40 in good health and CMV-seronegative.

The CDR3 sequence: CASSQTRGTGELFF. CDR3 nucleotide sequence: TGCGCCAGCAGCCAGACTAGAGGCACCGGGGAGCTGTTTTTT. V is TRBV5-1 and J is TRBJ2-2, with D perhaps matching TRBD2 (6 bases). Germline V gives CDR1 SGHRS, CDR2 YFSETQ. The CDR3 is made up of 14 amino acids. V shed 4 bases and J shed 4 bases, with 11 bases lying between them. The full variable domain, its missing parts supplied by reference TRBV5-1 and TRBJ2-2, is KAGVTQTPRYLIKTRGQQVTLSCSPISGHRSVSWYQQTPGQGLQFLFEYFSETQRNKGNFPGRFSGRQFSNSRSEMNVSTLELGDSALYLCASSQTRGTGELFFGEGSRLTVL.

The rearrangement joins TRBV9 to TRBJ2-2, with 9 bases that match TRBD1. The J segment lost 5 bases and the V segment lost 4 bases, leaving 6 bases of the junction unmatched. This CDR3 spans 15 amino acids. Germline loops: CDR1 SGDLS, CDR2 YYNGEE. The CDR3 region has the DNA TGTGCCAGCAGCACGGGACAGGGTTTGACCGGGGAGCTGTTTTTT. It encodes CASSTGQGLTGELFF.

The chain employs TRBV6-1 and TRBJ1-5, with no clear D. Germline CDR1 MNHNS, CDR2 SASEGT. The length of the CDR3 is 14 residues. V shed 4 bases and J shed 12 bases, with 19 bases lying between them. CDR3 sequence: CASSVDIGWAVQHF. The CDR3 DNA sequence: TGTGCCAGCAGTGTTGATATTGGTTGGGCAGTCCAGCATTTT.

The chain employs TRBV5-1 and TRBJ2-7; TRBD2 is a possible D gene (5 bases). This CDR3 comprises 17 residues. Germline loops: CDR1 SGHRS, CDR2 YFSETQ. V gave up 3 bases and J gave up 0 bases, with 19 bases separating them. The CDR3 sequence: CASSSSPERPSSYEQYF. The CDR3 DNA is TGCGCCAGCAGCTCAAGCCCGGAGCGGCCGAGCTCCTACGAGCAGTACTTC.

As DNA, the CDR3 is TGCGCCAGCAGCCCCTATGGGGCGGGGGATAGCAATCAGCCCCAGCATTTT. Translated: CASSPYGAGDSNQPQHF. The V call is TRBV4-1, the J call TRBJ1-5; the D gene is possibly TRBD1 (5 bases). V gave up 4 bases and J gave up 0 bases, with 16 bases separating them. Germline values: CDR1 MGHRA, CDR2 YSYEKL. This CDR3 region has 17 residues.

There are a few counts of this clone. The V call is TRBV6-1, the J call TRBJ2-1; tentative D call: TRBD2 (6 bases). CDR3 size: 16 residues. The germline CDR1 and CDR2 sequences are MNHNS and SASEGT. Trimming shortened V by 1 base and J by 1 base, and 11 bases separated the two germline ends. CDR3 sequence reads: CASSEGTISSYNEQFF. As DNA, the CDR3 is TGTGCCAGCAGTGAAGGGACTATTTCGTCCTACAATGAGCAGTTCTTC.

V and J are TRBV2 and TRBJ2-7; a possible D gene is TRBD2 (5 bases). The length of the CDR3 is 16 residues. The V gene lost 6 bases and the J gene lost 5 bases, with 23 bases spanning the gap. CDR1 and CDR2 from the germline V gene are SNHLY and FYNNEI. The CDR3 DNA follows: TGTGCCAGCAGACCCTTTCTGGGTAGCGAGAGCGACGAGCAGTACTTC. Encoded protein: CASRPFLGSESDEQYF.

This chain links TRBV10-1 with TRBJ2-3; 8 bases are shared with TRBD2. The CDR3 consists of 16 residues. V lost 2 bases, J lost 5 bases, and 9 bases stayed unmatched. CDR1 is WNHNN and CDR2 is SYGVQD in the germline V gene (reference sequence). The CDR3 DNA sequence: TGCGCCAGCAGTGAGGGTATTAGCGGGACTGAAGATACGCAGTATTTT. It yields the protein CASSEGISGTEDTQYF.

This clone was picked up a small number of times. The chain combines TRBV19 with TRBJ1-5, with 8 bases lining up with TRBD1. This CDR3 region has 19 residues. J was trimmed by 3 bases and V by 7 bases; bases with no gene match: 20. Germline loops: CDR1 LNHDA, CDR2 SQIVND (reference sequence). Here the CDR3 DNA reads TGTGCCAGTAATTGGAGGACAGGGCAATTTGATGGCCACAATCAGCCCCAGCATTTT. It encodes CASNWRTGQFDGHNQPQHF.

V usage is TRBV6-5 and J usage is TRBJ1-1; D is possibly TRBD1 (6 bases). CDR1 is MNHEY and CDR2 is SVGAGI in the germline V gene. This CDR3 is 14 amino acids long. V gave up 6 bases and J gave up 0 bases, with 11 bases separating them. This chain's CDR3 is CASRPGVMNTEAFF. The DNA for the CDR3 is TGTGCCAGCAGGCCAGGGGTCATGAACACTGAAGCTTTCTTT.

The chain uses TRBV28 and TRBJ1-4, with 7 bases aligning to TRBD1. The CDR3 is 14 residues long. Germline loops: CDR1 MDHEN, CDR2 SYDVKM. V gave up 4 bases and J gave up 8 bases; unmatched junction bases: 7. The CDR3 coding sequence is TGTGCCAGCAGTTCACAGGGGCTTCGGGAAAAACTGTTTTTT. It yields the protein CASSSQGLREKLFF.

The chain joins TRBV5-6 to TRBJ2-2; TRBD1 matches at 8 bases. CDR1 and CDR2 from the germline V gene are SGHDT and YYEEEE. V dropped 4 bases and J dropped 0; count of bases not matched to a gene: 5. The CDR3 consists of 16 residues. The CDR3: CASSPRTGSNTGELFF. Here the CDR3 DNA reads TGTGCCAGCAGCCCACGGACAGGGTCGAACACCGGGGAGCTGTTTTTT.

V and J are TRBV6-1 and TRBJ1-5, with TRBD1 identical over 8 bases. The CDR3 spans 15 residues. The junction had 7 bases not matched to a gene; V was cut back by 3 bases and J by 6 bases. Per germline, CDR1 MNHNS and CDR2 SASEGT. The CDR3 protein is CASSEAQGARQPQHF. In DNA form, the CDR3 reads TGTGCCAGCAGTGAGGCCCAGGGGGCGCGTCAGCCCCAGCATTTT.

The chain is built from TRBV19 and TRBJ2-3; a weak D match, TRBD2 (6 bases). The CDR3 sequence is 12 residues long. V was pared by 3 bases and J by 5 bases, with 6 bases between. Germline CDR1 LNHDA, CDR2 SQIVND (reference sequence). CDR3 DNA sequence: TGTGCCAGTAGTATCGGGGGAGATACGCAGTATTTT. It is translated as CASSIGGDTQYF.

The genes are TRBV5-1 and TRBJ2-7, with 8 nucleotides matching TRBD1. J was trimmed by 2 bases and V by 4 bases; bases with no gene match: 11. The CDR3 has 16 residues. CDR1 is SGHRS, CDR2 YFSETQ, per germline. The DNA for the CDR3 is TGCGCCAGCAGCCCCGCCGGGGACAGGCCTGCCTACGAGCAGTACTTC. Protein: CASSPAGDRPAYEQYF.

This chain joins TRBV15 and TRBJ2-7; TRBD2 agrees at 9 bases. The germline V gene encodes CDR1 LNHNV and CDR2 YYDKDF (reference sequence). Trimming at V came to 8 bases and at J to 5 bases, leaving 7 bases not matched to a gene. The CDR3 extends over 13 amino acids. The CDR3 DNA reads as TGTGCCACCCGCGGGACTAGCCCCCACGAGCAGTACTTC. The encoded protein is CATRGTSPHEQYF.

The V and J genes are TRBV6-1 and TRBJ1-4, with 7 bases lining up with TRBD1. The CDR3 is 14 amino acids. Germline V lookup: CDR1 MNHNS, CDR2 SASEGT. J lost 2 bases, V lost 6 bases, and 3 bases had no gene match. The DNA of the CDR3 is TGTGCCAGCAGACCCAGGGGGACTAATGAAAAACTGTTTTTT. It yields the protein CASRPRGTNEKLFF.

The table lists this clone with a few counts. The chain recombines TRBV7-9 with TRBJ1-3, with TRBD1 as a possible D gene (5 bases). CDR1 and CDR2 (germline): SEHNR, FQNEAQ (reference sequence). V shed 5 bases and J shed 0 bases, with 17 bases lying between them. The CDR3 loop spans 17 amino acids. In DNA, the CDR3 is TGTGCCAGCAGCCCGCTAGAGGGGAGGGGCTCTGGAAACACCATATATTTT. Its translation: CASSPLEGRGSGNTIYF.

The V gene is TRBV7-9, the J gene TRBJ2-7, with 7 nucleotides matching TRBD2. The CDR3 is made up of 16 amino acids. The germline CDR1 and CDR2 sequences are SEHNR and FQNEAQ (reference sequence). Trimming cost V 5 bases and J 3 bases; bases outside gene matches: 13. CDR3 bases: TGTGCCAGCAGCCCCGGTCGGCGGGAGAAGGGCTACGAGCAGTACTTC. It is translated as CASSPGRREKGYEQYF. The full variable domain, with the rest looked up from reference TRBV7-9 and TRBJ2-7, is DTGVSQNPRHKITKRGQNVTFRCDPISEHNRLYWYRQTLGQGPEFLTYFQNEAQLEKSRLLSDRFSAERPKGSFSTLEIQRTEQGDSAMYLCASSPGRREKGYEQYFGPGTRLTVT.

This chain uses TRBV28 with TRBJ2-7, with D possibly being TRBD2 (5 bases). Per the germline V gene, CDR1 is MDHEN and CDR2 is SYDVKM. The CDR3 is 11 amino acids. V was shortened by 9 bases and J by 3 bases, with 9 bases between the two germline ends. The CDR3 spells CASIGIYEQYF. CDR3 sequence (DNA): TGTGCCAGTATCGGGATCTACGAGCAGTACTTC. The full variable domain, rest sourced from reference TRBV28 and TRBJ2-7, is DVKVTQSSRYLVKRTGEKVFLECVQDMDHENMFWYRQDPGLGLRLIYFSYDVKMKEKGDIPEGYSVSREKKERFSLILESASTNQTSMYLCASIGIYEQYFGPGTRLTVT.

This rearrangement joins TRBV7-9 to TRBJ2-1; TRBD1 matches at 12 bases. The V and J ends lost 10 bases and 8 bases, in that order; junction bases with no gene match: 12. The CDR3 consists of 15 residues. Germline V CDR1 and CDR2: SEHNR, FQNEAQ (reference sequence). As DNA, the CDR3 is TGTGCCATCCGCCCCGGGACAGGGGGCTTAGATGAGCAGTTCTTC. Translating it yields CAIRPGTGGLDEQFF.

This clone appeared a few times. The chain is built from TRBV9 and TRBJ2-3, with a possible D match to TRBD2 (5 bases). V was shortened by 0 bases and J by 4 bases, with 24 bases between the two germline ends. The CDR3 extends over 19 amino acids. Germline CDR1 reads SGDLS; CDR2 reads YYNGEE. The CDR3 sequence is CASSVETRPPSSFADTQYF. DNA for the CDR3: TGTGCCAGCAGCGTAGAGACCCGCCCGCCTAGCAGTTTTGCAGATACGCAGTATTTT.

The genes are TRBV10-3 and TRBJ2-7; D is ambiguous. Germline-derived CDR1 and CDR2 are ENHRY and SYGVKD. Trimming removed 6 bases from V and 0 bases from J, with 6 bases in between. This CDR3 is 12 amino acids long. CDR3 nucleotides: TGTGCCATCAGCTCCAGCTCCTACGAGCAGTACTTC. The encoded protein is CAISSSSYEQYF.